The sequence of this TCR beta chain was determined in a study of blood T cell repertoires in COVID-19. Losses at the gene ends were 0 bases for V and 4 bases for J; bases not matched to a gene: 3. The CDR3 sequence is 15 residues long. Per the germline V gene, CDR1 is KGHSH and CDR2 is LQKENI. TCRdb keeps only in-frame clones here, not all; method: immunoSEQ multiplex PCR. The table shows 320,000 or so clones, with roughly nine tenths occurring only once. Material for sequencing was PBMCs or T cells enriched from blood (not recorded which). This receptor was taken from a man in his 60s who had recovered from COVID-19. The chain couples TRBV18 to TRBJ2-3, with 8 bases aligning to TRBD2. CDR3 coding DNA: TGTGCCAGCTCACCACCGGGGACTAGAGCAGATACGCAGTATTTT. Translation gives CASSPPGTRADTQYF.